Below, 30 T cell receptor beta chains from the same sample are listed, as sequenced in a study of human T cells and chemical hapten exposure. TCRdb passed the RACE reads through MiXCR, listing each CDR3 protein once. The sample lists about 84,000 distinct CDR3 sequences, roughly a tenth occurring once. Time point described: patch test 3, about 24 weeks after DPC sensitization. The treatment denotes: therapeutic diphenylcyclopropenone sensitization with weekly scalp DPC. Sequenced here: whole blood, sampled in connection with sensitization to the hapten diphenylcyclopropenone (DPC). These receptors were taken from a woman between 45 and 60 years old with alopecia areata. Some clones in this sample may be carry-over from other donors' samples.

The V and J genes are TRBV11-2 and TRBJ2-3; no reliable D call. This CDR3 has 15 residues. CDR1 SGHAT and CDR2 FQNNGV come from the germline V gene. Trimming cost V 1 base and J 2 bases, with 10 bases left between them. CDR3 nucleotide sequence: TGTGCCAGCAGCTTAGGGGGTCTCGACACAGATACGCAGTATTTT. The encoded protein is CASSLGGLDTDTQYF.

The chain carries TRBV20-1 and TRBJ1-5, with 7 bases lining up with TRBD1. The CDR3 runs 13 residues. V was pared by 5 bases and J by 5 bases, with 6 bases of the junction left unmatched. Germline-derived CDR1 and CDR2 are DFQATT and SNEGSKA (reference sequence). CDR3 in amino acids: CSAGRQGDQPQHF. The CDR3, as DNA: TGCAGTGCTGGCCGACAGGGAGATCAGCCCCAGCATTTT.

This clonotype has just one count. The rearrangement links TRBV13 to TRBJ2-2; no clear D. The CDR3 consists of 17 residues. V lost 3 bases, J lost 0 bases, and 14 bases lay in between. Germline V lookup: CDR1 PRHDT, CDR2 FYEKMQ (reference sequence). This CDR3 reads CASSFEISGTNTGELFF. CDR3 coding DNA: TGTGCCAGCAGCTTTGAGATAAGTGGGACGAACACCGGGGAGCTGTTTTTT.

Points on this clonotype: Given a much more abundant clone one base away, this may be a read error. The rearrangement uses TRBV7-8 and TRBJ2-7; perhaps TRBD2 as D (6 bases). Germline values: CDR1 SGHVS, CDR2 FQNEAQ. CDR3 length: 14 amino acids. The CDR3 DNA reads as TGTGTCAGCAGTCGGGGGACTCGCTACTACGAGCAGTACTTC. This codes for CVSSRGTRYYEQYF. Full variable domain (missing parts from reference TRBV7-8 and TRBJ2-7): GAGVSQSPRYKVAKRGQDVALRCDPISGHVSLFWYQQALGQGPEFLTYFQNEAQLDKSGLPSDRFFAERPEGSVSTLKIQRTQQEDSAVYLCVSSRGTRYYEQYFGPGTRLTVT.

This clonotype came up many times. The chain has TRBV20-1 and TRBJ2-1, with D perhaps TRBD1 or TRBD2 (5 bases each). This CDR3 has 15 amino acids. Trimming took off 3 bases at V and 4 bases at J, with 16 bases between the two ends. Germline V gene lookup returns CDR1 DFQATT and CDR2 SNEGSKA (reference sequence). The CDR3 DNA sequence: TGCAGTGCTAGTCCCCTAGCAGGGATGTACAATGAGCAGTTCTTC. The encoded protein is CSASPLAGMYNEQFF.

The table lists this clonotype with a few counts. The chain employs TRBV27 and TRBJ2-3; D call uncertain. The CDR3 spans 16 residues. Between the trimmed V and J ends, which lost 2 bases and 1 base, there was a span of 13 bases. Germline CDR1 is MNHEY and CDR2 is SMNVEV (reference sequence). CDR3 protein: CASSLLVGRGTDTQYF. The CDR3 nucleotides are TGTGCCAGCAGTTTACTCGTGGGAAGGGGCACAGATACGCAGTATTTT.

This clonotype was recorded many times. The CDR3 here is CASSQGQEGSPLHF. CDR3 DNA sequence: TGCGCCAGCAGCCAAGGACAGGAGGGTTCACCCCTCCACTTT. The V call is TRBV4-3, the J call TRBJ1-6, with D possibly matching TRBD1 (6 bases). Trimming removed 1 base from V and 9 bases from J, with 10 bases in between. This CDR3 is built from 14 residues. Germline V CDR1 and CDR2: LGHNA, YSLEER.

This clonotype was counted many times. For the CDR3, the DNA is TGTGCCAGCAGCCAAGGACTAGCGGGAGGGTACGAGCAGTACTTC. Translation: CASSQGLAGGYEQYF. The chain employs TRBV2 and TRBJ2-7; TRBD2 matches 15 bases. The CDR3 spans 15 residues. Germline values: CDR1 SNHLY, CDR2 FYNNEI. Unmatched junction bases numbered 4, after V lost 6 bases and J lost 4 bases.

This clonotype appeared a few times. The rearrangement uses TRBV29-1 and TRBJ1-1, with D uncertain. Germline CDR1 reads SQVTM; CDR2 reads ANQGSEA. V was trimmed by 3 bases and J by 0 bases, leaving 8 bases between them. The CDR3 contains 13 residues. The CDR3 DNA sequence: TGCAGCGTTGAGCAGATCATGAACACTGAAGCTTTCTTT. As protein: CSVEQIMNTEAFF.

CDR3 sequence (DNA): TGTGCCAGCACCCTCACTCTAGTTGGCACAGATACGCAGTATTTT. It yields the protein CASTLTLVGTDTQYF. The V and J genes are TRBV7-2 and TRBJ2-3, with no clear D. The CDR3 runs 15 residues. Germline V gene lookup returns CDR1 SGHTA and CDR2 FQGNSA. Trimming removed 7 bases at V and 1 base at J, with 15 bases between.

The chain joins TRBV5-1 to TRBJ1-1, with no clear D. Per germline, CDR1 SGHRS and CDR2 YFSETQ. The V gene lost 1 base and the J gene lost 0 bases, with 10 bases spanning the gap. The CDR3 contains 15 residues. The CDR3 bases are TGCGCCAGCAGCTTGCAGGAGCAGGTGAACACTGAAGCTTTCTTT. Translating it yields CASSLQEQVNTEAFF.

This clonotype occurred many times. The rearrangement uses TRBV19 and TRBJ1-2; 9 bases are shared with TRBD1. CDR1 LNHDA and CDR2 SQIVND come from the germline V gene (reference sequence). The CDR3 loop spans 14 amino acids. Germline trimming cut 3 bases from V and 6 bases from J; bases unmatched to any gene: 5. The CDR3 loop reads CASSMDRGVHGYTF. The DNA of the CDR3 is TGTGCCAGTAGTATGGACAGGGGAGTCCATGGCTACACCTTC.

The chain combines TRBV19 with TRBJ2-2; a possible D gene is TRBD1 (6 bases). The CDR3 has 16 amino acids. The ends were cut back, 5 bases at V and 0 bases at J, with 13 bases in the middle. The germline V gene encodes CDR1 LNHDA and CDR2 SQIVND (reference sequence). CDR3 sequence reads: CASSVPGTSNTGELFF. In nucleotides, the CDR3 is TGTGCCAGTAGTGTACCCGGGACATCGAACACCGGGGAGCTGTTTTTT.

As for this clonotype: This could be a read error, since a much larger clone is one nucleotide away. The chain carries TRBV20-1 and TRBJ1-4; D gene ambiguous. Germline V gene data show CDR1 as DFQATT and CDR2 as SNEGSKA (reference sequence). The CDR3 covers 14 residues. The CDR3 coding sequence is TGCAGTGCTAGAGATACCCTAACTAATGGAAAACTGTTTTTT. Translating it yields CSARDTLTNGKLFF.

This clonotype was found many times. The V gene is TRBV12-3 or TRBV12-4, the J gene TRBJ1-5; 10 bases are shared with TRBD1. With 3 bases clipped from V and 5 bases from J, the junction kept 1 base outside the gene matches. CDR3 length: 14 residues. The CDR3 sequence: CASSLTGGDQPQHF. As DNA, the CDR3 is TGTGCCAGCAGTTTGACAGGGGGCGATCAGCCCCAGCATTTT.

V and J are TRBV9 and TRBJ1-3; D is uncertain. Germline CDR1 SGDLS, CDR2 YYNGEE. This CDR3 has 13 amino acids. V was clipped by 6 bases and J by 0 bases, with 7 bases between them. CDR3 in amino acids: CASTPSSGNTIYF. The CDR3 DNA follows: TGTGCCAGCACCCCAAGCTCTGGAAACACCATATATTTT. The variable domain in full, completed from reference TRBV9 and TRBJ1-3, reads DSGVTQTPKHLITATGQRVTLRCSPRSGDLSVYWYQQSLDQGLQFLIQYYNGEERAKGNILERFSAQQFPDLHSELNLSSLELGDSALYFCASTPSSGNTIYFGEGSWLTVV.

This clonotype was detected a few times. This chain connects TRBV5-4 to TRBJ2-2, with 7 bases identical to TRBD1. CDR1 and CDR2 (germline): SGHNT, YYREEE (reference sequence). The CDR3 has 16 amino acids. The junction had 10 bases not matched to a gene; V was cut back by 5 bases and J by 3 bases. CDR3 sequence: CASRRLTGIDTGELFF. The DNA for the CDR3 is TGTGCCAGCAGGAGGTTGACAGGGATCGACACCGGGGAGCTGTTTTTT.

This clonotype was detected many times. This rearrangement joins TRBV11-2 to TRBJ2-2; TRBD1 matches 7 bases. Germline V gene sequence: CDR1 SGHAT, CDR2 FQNNGV. CDR3 length equals 14 residues. V lost 7 bases to trimming and J lost 1 base; unmatched junction nucleotides: 3. CDR3 amino acids: CASKQGRNTGELFF. The CDR3 nucleotides are TGTGCCAGCAAACAGGGGCGGAACACCGGGGAGCTGTTTTTT.

The chain employs TRBV29-1 and TRBJ2-1; D is perhaps TRBD2 (5 bases). In germline, CDR1 is SQVTM, CDR2 ANQGSEA. This CDR3 contains 11 residues. Deletions cut 5 bases from V and 7 bases from J, with 9 bases between. CDR3 coding DNA: TGCAGCGTTCCCGGGATGAATGAGCAGTTCTTC. Translating gives CSVPGMNEQFF.

This clonotype was seen at least ten times. At one end, the junction sequence differs from germline, possibly due to a read error. The rearrangement links TRBV7-9 to TRBJ2-7; D ambiguous. Germline lookup yields CDR1 SEHNR and CDR2 FQNEAQ (reference sequence). The CDR3 is made up of 14 amino acids. The CDR3 sequence: CASSLGGSSDEQYF. The CDR3 nucleotides are TGTGCCAGCAGCTTAGGCGGTTCCTCCGACGAGCAGTACTTC.

V is TRBV12-3 or TRBV12-4 and J is TRBJ1-1; TRBD1 matches at 7 bases. J gave up 1 base and V 8 bases, and 7 bases lay outside the gene matches. This CDR3 spans 14 amino acids. The CDR3 loop reads CASFEGASNTEAFF. CDR3 DNA sequence: TGTGCCAGCTTCGAGGGGGCATCGAACACTGAAGCTTTCTTT.

This clonotype was observed a few times. This rearrangement joins TRBV28 to TRBJ2-7; 11 nucleotides line up with TRBD2. The CDR3 runs 13 residues. Germline-derived CDR1 and CDR2 are MDHEN and SYDVKM. V shed 8 bases and J 6 bases; nucleotides not matched to a gene: 6. This CDR3 is CASLLAGVGEQYF. As DNA, the CDR3 is TGTGCCAGCCTACTAGCGGGAGTAGGCGAGCAGTACTTC. Looking up the rest from reference TRBV28 and TRBJ2-7 gives the full variable domain: DVKVTQSSRYLVKRTGEKVFLECVQDMDHENMFWYRQDPGLGLRLIYFSYDVKMKEKGDIPEGYSVSREKKERFSLILESASTNQTSMYLCASLLAGVGEQYFGPGTRLTVT.

This clonotype was detected only a few times. The rearrangement joins TRBV11-1 to TRBJ2-2, with 7 positions matching TRBD1. The germline V gene encodes CDR1 SGHAT and CDR2 FQDESV (reference sequence). J was trimmed by 0 bases and V by 5 bases; bases with no gene match: 3. This CDR3 contains 15 residues. As DNA, the CDR3 is TGTGCCAGCAGCCCCGACAGGGCGAACACCGGGGAGCTGTTTTTT. Protein: CASSPDRANTGELFF. Supplemented by reference TRBV11-1 and TRBJ2-2, the full variable domain reads EAEVAQSPRYKITEKSQAVAFWCDPISGHATLYWYRQILGQGPELLVQFQDESVVDDSQLPKDRFSAERLKGVDSTLKIQPAELGDSAMYLCASSPDRANTGELFFGEGSRLTVL.

The chain combines TRBV4-3 with TRBJ2-7, with D possibly matching TRBD2 (5 bases). CDR1 LGHNA and CDR2 YSLEER come from the germline V gene. The CDR3 is made up of 14 amino acids. The V gene lost 4 bases and the J gene lost 0 bases, with 10 bases spanning the gap. The CDR3 loop reads CASSLSLVSYEQYF. CDR3 nucleotide sequence: TGCGCCAGCAGCCTGTCACTAGTCTCCTACGAGCAGTACTTC.

This clonotype was counted at least ten times. This chain links TRBV7-6 with TRBJ2-7, with D uncertain. The germline V gene encodes CDR1 SGHVS and CDR2 FNYEAQ. The V and J ends lost 0 bases and 0 bases respectively, with 9 bases between them. This CDR3 is 15 amino acids long. The CDR3 loop is CASSLAPTYSYEQYF. The CDR3 DNA reads as TGTGCCAGCAGCTTAGCTCCTACATACTCCTACGAGCAGTACTTC.

In its sample, this clonotype was seen a few times. This chain links TRBV7-2 with TRBJ2-1, with 13 bases that match TRBD2. After removal of 6 bases from V and 4 bases from J, the junction contained 6 bases not matched to a gene. Germline V gene lookup returns CDR1 SGHTA and CDR2 FQGNSA. The CDR3 totals 16 residues. CDR3 DNA: TGTGCCAGCAGTCGGACTAGCGGGAGCGGTTACAATGAGCAGTTCTTC. Protein: CASSRTSGSGYNEQFF. Using reference TRBV7-2 and TRBJ2-1 for the parts outside the CDR3, the full variable domain is GAGVSQSPSNKVTEKGKDVELRCDPISGHTALYWYRQSLGQGLEFLIYFQGNSAPDKSGLPSDRFSAERTGGSVSTLTIQRTQQEDSAVYLCASSRTSGSGYNEQFFGPGTRLTVL.

The table lists this clonotype with many counts. The chain couples TRBV5-5 to TRBJ2-1; possibly TRBD2 for D (5 bases). This CDR3 is built from 14 residues. V gave up 6 bases and J gave up 1 base, with 11 bases separating them. Germline CDR1 SGHKS, CDR2 YYEKEE (reference sequence). CDR3 bases: TGTGCCAGCACCCTAGGCGGGTCCTACAATGAGCAGTTCTTC. This gives the protein CASTLGGSYNEQFF.

This clonotype has at least ten counts. The genes are TRBV4-1 and TRBJ2-3; no firm D call. V lost 1 base, J lost 6 bases, and 11 bases lay in between. CDR3 length: 14 residues. Germline CDR1 MGHRA, CDR2 YSYEKL. DNA for the CDR3: TGCGCCAGCAGCCAAGGGCCCGGCGGCGATACGCAGTATTTT. It codes for CASSQGPGGDTQYF.

This clonotype was seen many times. V gene TRBV6-5 combines with J gene TRBJ2-6; weak D call: TRBD2 (5 bases). The CDR3 extends over 17 amino acids. V dropped 4 bases and J dropped 4 bases, with 17 bases sitting between them. Germline assignment: CDR1 MNHEY and CDR2 SVGAGI. CDR3: CASSSRRTPRGANVLTF. The CDR3 nucleotides read TGTGCCAGCAGTTCCCGACGGACTCCGAGGGGGGCCAACGTCCTGACTTTC.

The sample holds many counts of this clonotype. The rearrangement links TRBV7-2 to TRBJ2-3; no definite D call. Germline V gene sequence: CDR1 SGHTA, CDR2 FQGNSA. There are 18 residues in the CDR3. Trimming removed 5 bases at V and 3 bases at J, with 24 bases between. The CDR3 DNA reads as TGTGCCAGCAGCCTCGTAACCGGGCCCCCTCCAAGAACAGATACGCAGTATTTT. This codes for CASSLVTGPPPRTDTQYF.